This T cell receptor (beta chain) is from a study of shared clonotypes between healthy human individuals. Study background: Three plates each covered CD4 naive and memory; CD8 naive two, CD8 memory one. Overall study results and limits: Rarefaction revealed incomplete sorted-subset sequencing despite large depth.

CD4+ cells underwent separation, giving CD45RA+ naive and CD45RA-negative memory subsets. Details on this clone: Antigen unknown.

Data came from immunoSEQ multiplex PCR; TCRdb stores just in-frame clones and leaves some out. The data contain more than 2,000,000 clones, roughly 93% of them singletons. Sequencing used naive CD4+ T cells from PBMCs. Noted subset: CD45RA+ positively selected. This clonotype originated in a man younger than 30 in good health. Some clones in this sample may be carry-over from other donors' samples.

The CDR3 here is CASSPPGLAGWNEQFF. The DNA for the CDR3 is TGCGCCAGCAGCCCACCTGGGCTAGCGGGGTGGAATGAGCAGTTCTTC. The V call is TRBV4-1, the J call TRBJ2-1; 9 bases line up with TRBD2. This CDR3 has 16 residues. Germline CDR1 is MGHRA and CDR2 is YSYEKL. V lost 4 bases and J lost 7; bases outside the gene matches: 11.